A selection of T cell receptor beta chains follows, all from one sample in a study of early T cells in non-severe SARS-CoV-2 infection. TCRdb ran MiXCR on the 5' RACE reads and lists one entry per CDR3 protein. This sample yields about 110,000 distinct CDR3 sequences, of which 10% to 15% are seen a single time; less than 4.5% belongs to the top ten. Here the sequenced sample was whole blood, taken at baseline. Receptors originate from an adult who was a healthcare worker with PCR-confirmed SARS-CoV-2 infection or an uninfected control (not recorded which). The CDR3 runs from the conserved cysteine through the conserved F or W. A D gene is named only where the DNA matches it firmly. Size tells how often a clone was seen (once, few, many) or the class of an expanded clone, and some rows leave it out.

d_call: NA
clone_size: many
v_call: TRBV7-9
j_call: TRBJ2-7
cdr3_aa: CASNYGSASSYEQYF
cdr3_nt: TGTGCCAGCAACTACGGGTCGGCAAGCTCCTACGAGCAGTACTTC

d_call: NA
clone_size: few
v_call: TRBV5-4
j_call: TRBJ1-4
cdr3_aa: CASQGDGAREKLFF
cdr3_nt: TGTGCCAGCCAGGGCGATGGGGCTAGAGAAAAACTGTTTTTT

d_call: TRBD1
clone_size: many
v_call: TRBV6-5
j_call: TRBJ1-4
cdr3_aa: CASSFGQGEKLFF
cdr3_nt: TGTGCCAGCAGTTTCGGACAGGGTGAAAAACTGTTTTTT

d_call: NA
clone_size: few
v_call: TRBV10-1
j_call: TRBJ2-2
cdr3_aa: CASIGSTGELFF
cdr3_nt: TGCGCCAGCATCGGAAGCACCGGGGAGCTGTTTTTT

d_call: TRBD2
clone_size: NA
v_call: TRBV29-1
j_call: TRBJ2-7
cdr3_aa: CSVEMVSGSLYEQYF
cdr3_nt: TGCAGCGTTGAAATGGTTAGCGGGAGTTTATACGAGCAGTACTTC

d_call: NA
clone_size: few
v_call: TRBV12-3/TRBV12-4
j_call: TRBJ2-2
cdr3_aa: CASSKRETGELFF
cdr3_nt: TGTGCCAGCAGTAAGAGGGAGACCGGGGAGCTGTTTTTT

d_call: NA
clone_size: NA
v_call: TRBV2
j_call: TRBJ2-6
cdr3_aa: CASSEALFPRQKSSGANVLAF
cdr3_nt: TGTGCCAGCAGTGAAGCGCTTTTTCCGCGACAGAAAAGCTCTGGGGCCAACGTCCTGGCTTTC

d_call: NA
clone_size: NA
v_call: TRBV29-1
j_call: TRBJ1-4
cdr3_aa: CSVVDSAHGKLFF
cdr3_nt: TGCAGCGTTGTAGACAGTGCCCATGGGAAACTGTTTTTT

d_call: TRBD1
clone_size: NA
v_call: TRBV6-1
j_call: TRBJ1-5
cdr3_aa: CASRRGQGRSNQPQHF
cdr3_nt: TGTGCCAGCCGACGGGGACAGGGTCGGAGCAATCAGCCCCAGCATTTT

d_call: TRBD2
clone_size: NA
v_call: TRBV5-1
j_call: TRBJ2-5
cdr3_aa: CASSMTSGQETQYF
cdr3_nt: TGCGCCAGCAGCATGACTAGCGGGCAAGAGACCCAGTACTTC

d_call: TRBD1
clone_size: few
v_call: TRBV7-9
j_call: TRBJ1-1
cdr3_aa: CASSRDRDVNTEAFF
cdr3_nt: TGTGCCAGCAGCCGGGACAGGGATGTGAACACTGAAGCTTTCTTT

d_call: TRBD1
clone_size: NA
v_call: TRBV5-1
j_call: TRBJ2-1
cdr3_aa: CASRRTGGAGRATGSYNEQFF
cdr3_nt: TGCGCCAGCAGAAGGACAGGGGGCGCAGGGAGGGCCACGGGCTCCTACAATGAGCAGTTCTTC

d_call: NA
clone_size: NA
v_call: TRBV18
j_call: TRBJ2-7
cdr3_aa: CASSHDPNYEQYF
cdr3_nt: TGTGCCAGCTCACACGACCCGAACTACGAGCAGTACTTC

d_call: NA
clone_size: many
v_call: TRBV9
j_call: TRBJ2-1
cdr3_aa: CASSVLAGGLGDEQFF
cdr3_nt: TGTGCCAGCAGCGTACTAGCAGGCGGCCTAGGGGATGAGCAGTTCTTC

d_call: NA
clone_size: NA
v_call: TRBV5-1
j_call: TRBJ2-7
cdr3_aa: CASSLNTESSYEQYF
cdr3_nt: TGCGCCAGCAGCTTGAATACAGAGTCATCCTACGAGCAGTACTTC

d_call: TRBD2
clone_size: few
v_call: TRBV5-1
j_call: TRBJ2-5
cdr3_aa: CASSSRTSGETQYF
cdr3_nt: TGCGCCAGCAGCTCCCGGACTAGCGGAGAGACCCAGTACTTC

d_call: NA
clone_size: NA
v_call: TRBV6-5
j_call: TRBJ1-4
cdr3_aa: CATRARSNEKLFF
cdr3_nt: TGTGCCACCCGGGCGAGGAGTAATGAAAAACTGTTTTTT

d_call: NA
clone_size: NA
v_call: TRBV6-5
j_call: TRBJ2-3
cdr3_aa: CASRTRGGTSTDTQYF
cdr3_nt: TGTGCCAGCAGGACCCGCGGGGGCACTAGCACAGATACGCAGTATTTT

d_call: NA
clone_size: many
v_call: TRBV11-2
j_call: TRBJ2-5
cdr3_aa: CASSLDSFGQGGETQYF
cdr3_nt: TGTGCCAGCAGCTTAGATTCGTTCGGGCAGGGTGGAGAGACCCAGTACTTC

d_call: TRBD2
clone_size: NA
v_call: TRBV28
j_call: TRBJ2-1
cdr3_aa: CASSTPIAGVGDEQFF
cdr3_nt: TGTGCCAGCAGTACCCCTATAGCGGGAGTAGGAGATGAGCAGTTCTTC

d_call: NA
clone_size: few
v_call: TRBV7-9
j_call: TRBJ1-2
cdr3_aa: CASSPGEGDGYTF
cdr3_nt: TGTGCCAGCAGCCCAGGGGAGGGCGATGGCTACACCTTC

d_call: NA
clone_size: few
v_call: TRBV2
j_call: TRBJ1-6
cdr3_aa: CASSELVGPYSPLHF
cdr3_nt: TGTGCCAGCAGTGAATTGGTGGGGCCCTATTCACCCCTCCACTTT

d_call: NA
clone_size: few
v_call: TRBV19
j_call: TRBJ1-5
cdr3_aa: CASSIADSFSNQPQHF
cdr3_nt: TGTGCCAGTAGTATCGCGGACAGTTTTAGCAATCAGCCCCAGCATTTT

d_call: NA
clone_size: few
v_call: TRBV2
j_call: TRBJ2-2
cdr3_aa: CASIAQGRGTGELFF
cdr3_nt: TGTGCCAGCATTGCTCAGGGGAGAGGCACCGGGGAGCTGTTTTTT

d_call: NA
clone_size: NA
v_call: TRBV28
j_call: TRBJ1-5
cdr3_aa: CASRGQLNQPQHF
cdr3_nt: TGTGCCAGCAGGGGACAACTAAATCAGCCCCAGCATTTT

d_call: TRBD2
clone_size: few
v_call: TRBV4-2
j_call: TRBJ2-1
cdr3_aa: CASSQGGSGVNEQFF
cdr3_nt: TGTGCCAGCAGCCAAGGGGGTAGCGGGGTCAATGAGCAGTTCTTC

d_call: NA
clone_size: NA
v_call: TRBV20-1
j_call: TRBJ1-4
cdr3_aa: CSARSWPRVGEKLFF
cdr3_nt: TGCAGTGCTAGATCTTGGCCTAGGGTGGGGGAAAAACTGTTTTTT

d_call: TRBD1
clone_size: NA
v_call: TRBV6-2/TRBV6-3
j_call: TRBJ2-1
cdr3_aa: CASSSGMGQPRRGEQFF
cdr3_nt: TGTGCCAGCAGCTCTGGGATGGGACAGCCACGCAGGGGGGAGCAGTTCTTC

d_call: NA
clone_size: NA
v_call: TRBV29-1
j_call: TRBJ1-1
cdr3_aa: CSATGTLYAEAFF
cdr3_nt: TGCAGCGCAACTGGGACACTCTACGCTGAAGCTTTCTTT

d_call: NA
clone_size: NA
v_call: TRBV2
j_call: TRBJ1-2
cdr3_aa: CASKVGQTYGYTF
cdr3_nt: TGTGCCAGCAAGGTCGGGCAGACCTATGGCTACACCTTC

d_call: NA
clone_size: many
v_call: TRBV20-1
j_call: TRBJ2-7
cdr3_aa: CSAPGPPRGQYF
cdr3_nt: TGCAGTGCGCCGGGCCCACCAAGAGGGCAGTACTTC

d_call: TRBD1
clone_size: NA
v_call: TRBV29-1
j_call: TRBJ2-3
cdr3_aa: CSVDRGPDTQYF
cdr3_nt: TGCAGCGTCGACAGGGGCCCAGATACGCAGTATTTT